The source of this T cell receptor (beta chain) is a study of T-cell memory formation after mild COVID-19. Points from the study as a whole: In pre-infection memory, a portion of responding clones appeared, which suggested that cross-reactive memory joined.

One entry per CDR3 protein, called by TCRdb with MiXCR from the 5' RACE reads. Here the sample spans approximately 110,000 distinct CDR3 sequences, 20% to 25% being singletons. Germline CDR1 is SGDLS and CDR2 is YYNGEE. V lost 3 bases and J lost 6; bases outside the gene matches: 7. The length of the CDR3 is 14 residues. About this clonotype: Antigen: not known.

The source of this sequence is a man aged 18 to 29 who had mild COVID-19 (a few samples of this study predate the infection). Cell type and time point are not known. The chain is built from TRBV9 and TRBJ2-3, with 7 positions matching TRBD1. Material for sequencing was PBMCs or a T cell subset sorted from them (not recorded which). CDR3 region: CASSADRARDTQYF. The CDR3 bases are TGTGCCAGCAGCGCTGACAGGGCCAGGGATACGCAGTATTTT.